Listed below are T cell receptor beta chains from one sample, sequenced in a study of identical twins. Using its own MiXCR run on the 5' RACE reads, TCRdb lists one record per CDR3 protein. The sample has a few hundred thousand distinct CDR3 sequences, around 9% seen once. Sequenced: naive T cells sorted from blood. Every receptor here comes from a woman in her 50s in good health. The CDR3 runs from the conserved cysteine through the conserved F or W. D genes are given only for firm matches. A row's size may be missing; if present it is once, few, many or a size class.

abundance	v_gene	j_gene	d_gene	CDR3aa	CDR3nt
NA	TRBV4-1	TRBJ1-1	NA	CASSPPWVAEAFF	TGCGCCAGCAGCCCCCCCTGGGTCGCTGAAGCTTTCTTT
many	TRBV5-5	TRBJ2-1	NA	CASSITSDSLTLEQFF	TGTGCCAGCAGCATTACTTCGGACAGCCTGACTCTCGAGCAGTTCTTC
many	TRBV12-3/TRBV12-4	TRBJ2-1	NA	CASNGGLQHNEQFF	TGTGCCAGCAATGGGGGGCTCCAGCACAATGAGCAGTTCTTC
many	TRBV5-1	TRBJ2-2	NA	CASSLDRTNTGELFF	TGCGCCAGCAGCTTAGACAGGACGAACACCGGGGAGCTGTTTTTT
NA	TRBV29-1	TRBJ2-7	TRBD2	CSVEASGRGYEQYF	TGCAGCGTTGAGGCTAGCGGGAGAGGGTACGAGCAGTACTTC
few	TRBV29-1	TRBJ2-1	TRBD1	CSADATGPSYNEQFF	TGCAGCGCCGATGCGACAGGGCCCTCCTACAATGAGCAGTTCTTC
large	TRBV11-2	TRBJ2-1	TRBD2	CASSLDSGRAQDEQFF	TGTGCCAGCAGCTTGGATAGCGGGAGGGCTCAGGATGAGCAGTTCTTC
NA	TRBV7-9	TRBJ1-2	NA	CASGPRPGSDYGYTF	TGTGCCAGCGGACCTAGGCCGGGATCGGACTATGGCTACACCTTC
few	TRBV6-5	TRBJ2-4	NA	CASGLGAKNIQYF	TGTGCCAGCGGCCTTGGGGCCAAAAACATTCAGTACTTC
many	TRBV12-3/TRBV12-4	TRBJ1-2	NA	CASSLLVNYGYTF	TGTGCCAGCAGTTTGCTAGTTAACTATGGCTACACCTTC
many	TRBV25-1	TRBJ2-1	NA	CASSEWGGDGTVWIF	TGTGCCAGCAGTGAATGGGGCGGTGACGGGACGGTCTGGATCTTC
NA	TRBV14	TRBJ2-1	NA	CASSLRGPGSGNEQFF	TGTGCCAGCAGCCTTCGGGGGCCCGGTTCTGGCAATGAGCAGTTCTTC
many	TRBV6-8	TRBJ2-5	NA	CASSYSGGIKTQYF	TGTGCCAGCAGTTACTCAGGAGGTATCAAGACCCAGTACTTC
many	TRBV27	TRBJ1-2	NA	CASSSFRRDNYGYTF	TGTGCCAGCAGTTCCTTCAGGCGAGACAACTATGGCTACACCTTC
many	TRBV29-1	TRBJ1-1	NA	CSVDNGLNTEAFF	TGCAGCGTTGACAACGGGCTGAACACTGAAGCTTTCTTT
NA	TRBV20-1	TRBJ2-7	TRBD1	CSATPGTGFSFSSYEQYF	TGCAGTGCTACGCCCGGGACAGGCTTTTCCTTTAGCTCCTACGAGCAGTACTTC
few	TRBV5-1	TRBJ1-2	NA	CASSLDRSLNYGYTF	TGCGCCAGCAGCCTGGACAGATCTCTTAACTATGGCTACACCTTC
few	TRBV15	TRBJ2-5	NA	CATSRGTGTGETQYF	TGTGCCACCAGCAGGGGGACGGGGACGGGGGAGACCCAGTACTTC
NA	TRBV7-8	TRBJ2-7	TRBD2	CASSLVPPAGGRYEQYF	TGTGCCAGCAGCTTAGTCCCCCCCGCGGGAGGTCGCTACGAGCAGTACTTC
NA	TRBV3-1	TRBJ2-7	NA	CASSQAILYEQYF	TGTGCCAGCAGCCAAGCAATCCTCTACGAGCAGTACTTC
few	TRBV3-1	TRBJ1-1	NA	CASSQPPARAFF	TGTGCCAGCAGCCAACCCCCAGCTAGAGCTTTCTTT
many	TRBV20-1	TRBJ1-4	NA	CSGWREKLFF	TGCAGTGGATGGCGTGAAAAACTGTTTTTT
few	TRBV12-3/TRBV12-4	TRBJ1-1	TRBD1	CASSLGPTGNEAFF	TGTGCCAGCAGTTTAGGGCCGACAGGGAATGAAGCTTTCTTT
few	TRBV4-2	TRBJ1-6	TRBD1	CASSQEGQINSPLHF	TGTGCCAGCAGCCAAGAGGGACAGATTAATTCACCCCTCCACTTT
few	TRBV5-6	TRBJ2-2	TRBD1	CASSLQGAFTGELFF	TGTGCCAGCAGCTTACAGGGGGCTTTTACCGGGGAGCTGTTTTTT
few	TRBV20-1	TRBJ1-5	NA	CSAREGAVPHQPQHF	TGCAGTGCTAGAGAGGGGGCAGTACCCCATCAGCCCCAGCATTTT
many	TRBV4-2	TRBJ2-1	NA	CASSQAFPVNEQFF	TGTGCCAGCAGCCAAGCTTTTCCGGTCAATGAGCAGTTCTTC
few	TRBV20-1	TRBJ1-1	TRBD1	CSARDRGQAGGTEAFF	TGCAGTGCTAGAGACCGCGGACAGGCGGGCGGCACTGAAGCTTTCTTT
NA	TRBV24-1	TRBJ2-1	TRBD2	CATSELAGTWDEQFF	TGTGCCACCAGTGAACTAGCGGGAACTTGGGATGAGCAGTTCTTC
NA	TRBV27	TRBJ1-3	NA	CASSPDRVNTIYF	TGTGCCAGCAGCCCGGACAGAGTAAACACCATATATTTT
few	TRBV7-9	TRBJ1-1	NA	CASSLLHGSTEAFF	TGTGCCAGCAGCTTACTACATGGTAGTACTGAAGCTTTCTTT
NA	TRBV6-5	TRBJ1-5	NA	CASTGDPWGNQPQHF	TGTGCCAGCACCGGAGACCCTTGGGGCAATCAGCCCCAGCATTTT
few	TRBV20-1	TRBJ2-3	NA	CSASPIRTRLSDTQYF	TGCAGTGCCTCCCCTATTCGTACGCGCCTTTCAGATACGCAGTATTTT
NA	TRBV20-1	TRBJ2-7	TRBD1	CSARGGQGSDEQYF	TGCAGTGCTAGAGGTGGACAGGGGAGCGACGAGCAGTACTTC
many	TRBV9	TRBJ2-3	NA	CASSVAGGPDTQYF	TGTGCCAGCAGCGTAGCCGGGGGCCCAGATACGCAGTATTTT
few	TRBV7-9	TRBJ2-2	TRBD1	CASTFGPGQGSTGELFF	TGTGCCAGCACCTTTGGCCCAGGACAGGGTAGCACCGGGGAGCTGTTTTTT
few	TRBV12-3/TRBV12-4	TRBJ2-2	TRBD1	CASSGRQGYTGELFF	TGTGCCAGCAGTGGCAGACAGGGTTACACCGGGGAGCTGTTTTTT
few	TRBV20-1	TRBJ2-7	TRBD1	CSARKPGQNYEQYF	TGCAGTGCTAGAAAACCGGGACAGAACTACGAGCAGTACTTC
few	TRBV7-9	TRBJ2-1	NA	CASSEHTSSYNEQFF	TGTGCCAGCAGCGAACATACGAGCTCCTACAATGAGCAGTTCTTC
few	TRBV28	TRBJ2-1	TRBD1	CASSRDRVPFF	TGTGCCAGCAGTCGGGACAGGGTGCCGTTCTTC
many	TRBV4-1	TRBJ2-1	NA	CASSQFGQRSSYNEQFF	TGCGCCAGCAGCCAGTTCGGACAGCGGAGCTCCTACAATGAGCAGTTCTTC
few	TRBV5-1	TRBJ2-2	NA	CASRITTGELFF	TGCGCCAGCAGAATTACCACCGGGGAGCTGTTTTTT